This TCR beta chain appears in the sequencing data of a study of OX40 agonist ivuxolimab in advanced cancers. Study-wide background: Every 2 weeks, patients received ivuxolimab intravenously, dosed at 0.01 to 10 mg/kg. Three individuals attained partial responses, comprising one hepatocellular carcinoma case and two cutaneous melanoma cases. Of mixed ages from about 23 to 85 and averaging roughly 60 years, the group was just under 85% male. Overall study results and limits: Dose levels from 0.1 to 3.0 mg/kg saw CD4+ and CD8+ blood T cells expand clonally by week 6.

Some clones are missing from TCRdb's copy, which holds only in-frame ones; the method was immunoSEQ multiplex PCR. The table has under 150,000 clones, less than 95% seen once. J was trimmed by 6 bases and V by 8 bases; bases with no gene match: 10. The CDR3 is made up of 14 amino acids. CDR1 and CDR2 (germline): LNHDA, SQIVND (reference sequence). This clone was detected once. The antigen is undetermined. Different DNA sequences within this sample yield the same CDR3. Sample: CD4+ or CD8+ T cells sorted from blood, taken in a trial of the OX40 agonist ivuxolimab. V is TRBV19 and J is TRBJ1-5; 7 bases line up with TRBD1. The clonotype comes from an adult with an advanced solid tumor such as melanoma, head and neck, liver or kidney cancer. CDR3 bases: TGTGCCAGTCGCATACAGGGGTCGAGTCAGCCCCAGCATTTT. Protein sequence: CASRIQGSSQPQHF.